This T cell receptor (beta chain) came from a study of identical twins. This CDR3 has 17 residues. V dropped 1 base and J dropped 5; count of bases not matched to a gene: 9. Per germline, CDR1 SNHLY and CDR2 FYNNEI. MiXCR, applied by TCRdb to the 5' RACE reads, yields one record per CDR3 protein. The sample contains approximately 620,000 distinct CDR3 sequences, 8.6% of which appear only once. The same sample was also studied in work on yellow fever vaccine responses in identical twins.

The chain carries TRBV2 and TRBJ1-4; 8 nucleotides line up with TRBD1. Sequenced: PBMCs. The receptor's source is a woman younger than 35 in good health. The CDR3 nucleotides are TGTGCCAGCAGTGAAGGGACAGGGTCCACTGAAAATGAAAAACTGTTTTTT. Amino acids: CASSEGTGSTENEKLFF. Variable domain in full (rest from reference TRBV2 and TRBJ1-4): EPEVTQTPSHQVTQMGQEVILRCVPISNHLYFYWYRQILGQKVEFLVSFYNNEISEKSEIFDDQFSVERPDGSNFTLKIRSTKLEDSAMYFCASSEGTGSTENEKLFFGSGTQLSVL.